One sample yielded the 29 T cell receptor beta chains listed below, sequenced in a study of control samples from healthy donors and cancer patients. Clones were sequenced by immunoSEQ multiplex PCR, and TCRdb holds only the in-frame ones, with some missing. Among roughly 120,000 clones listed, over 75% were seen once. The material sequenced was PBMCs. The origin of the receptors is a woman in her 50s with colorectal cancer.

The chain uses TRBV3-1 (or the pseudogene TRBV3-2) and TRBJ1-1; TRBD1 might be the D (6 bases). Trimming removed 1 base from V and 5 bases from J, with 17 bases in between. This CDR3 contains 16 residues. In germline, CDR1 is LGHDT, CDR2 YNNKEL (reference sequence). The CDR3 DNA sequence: TGTGCCAGCAGCCAAGTGGGGTCACAGGGCGGTACTGAAGCTTTCTTT. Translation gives CASSQVGSQGGTEAFF.

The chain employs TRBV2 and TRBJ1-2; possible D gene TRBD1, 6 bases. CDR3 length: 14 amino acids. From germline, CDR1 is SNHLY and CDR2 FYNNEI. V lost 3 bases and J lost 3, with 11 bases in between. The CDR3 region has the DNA TGTGCCAGCAGTGATTGGGGGGCCTACTATGGCTACACCTTC. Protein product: CASSDWGAYYGYTF.

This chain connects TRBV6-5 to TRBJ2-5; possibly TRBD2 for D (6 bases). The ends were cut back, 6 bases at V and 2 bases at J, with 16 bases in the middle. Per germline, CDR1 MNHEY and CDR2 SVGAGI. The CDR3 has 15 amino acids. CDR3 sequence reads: CASRSLGLKQETQYF. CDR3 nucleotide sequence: TGTGCCAGCAGGTCGCTCGGACTAAAGCAAGAGACCCAGTACTTC.

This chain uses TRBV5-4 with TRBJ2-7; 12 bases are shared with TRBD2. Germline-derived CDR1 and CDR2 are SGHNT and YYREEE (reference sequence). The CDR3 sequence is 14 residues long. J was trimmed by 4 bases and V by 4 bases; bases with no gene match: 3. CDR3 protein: CASSPGLAGYEQYF. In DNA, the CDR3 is TGTGCCAGCAGCCCAGGACTAGCGGGGTACGAGCAGTACTTC.

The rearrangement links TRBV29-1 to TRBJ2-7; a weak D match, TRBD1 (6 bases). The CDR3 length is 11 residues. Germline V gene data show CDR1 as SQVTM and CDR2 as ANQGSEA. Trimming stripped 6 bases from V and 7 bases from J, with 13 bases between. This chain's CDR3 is CSVTQGDEQYF. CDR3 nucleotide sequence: TGCAGCGTGACACAGGGCGATGAGCAGTACTTC.

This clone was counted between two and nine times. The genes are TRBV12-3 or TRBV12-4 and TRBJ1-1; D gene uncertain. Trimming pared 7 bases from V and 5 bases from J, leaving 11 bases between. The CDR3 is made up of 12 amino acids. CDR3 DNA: TGTGCCAGCACCTACAGCAGGACTGAAGCTTTCTTT. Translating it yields CASTYSRTEAFF.

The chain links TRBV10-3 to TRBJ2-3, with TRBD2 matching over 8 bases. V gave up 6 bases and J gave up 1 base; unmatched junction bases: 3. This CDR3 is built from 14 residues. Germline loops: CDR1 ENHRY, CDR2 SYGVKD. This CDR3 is CAIRMTSGTDTQYF. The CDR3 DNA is TGTGCCATCAGGATGACTAGCGGCACAGATACGCAGTATTTT.

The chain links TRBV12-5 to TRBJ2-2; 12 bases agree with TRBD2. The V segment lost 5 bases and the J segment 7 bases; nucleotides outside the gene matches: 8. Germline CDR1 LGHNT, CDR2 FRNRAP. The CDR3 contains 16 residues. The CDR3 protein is CASGAGLAGIIGELFF. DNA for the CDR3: TGTGCTAGTGGTGCAGGACTAGCGGGGATTATCGGGGAGCTGTTTTTT.

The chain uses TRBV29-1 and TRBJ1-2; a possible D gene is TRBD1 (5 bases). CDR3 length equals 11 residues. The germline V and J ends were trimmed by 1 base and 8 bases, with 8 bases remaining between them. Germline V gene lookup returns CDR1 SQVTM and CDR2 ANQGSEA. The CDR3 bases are TGCAGCGTTGAAGCAGGGAAGGGCTACACCTTC. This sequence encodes CSVEAGKGYTF. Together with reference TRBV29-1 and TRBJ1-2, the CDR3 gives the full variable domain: SAVISQKPSRDICQRGTSLTIQCQVDSQVTMMFWYRQQPGQSLTLIATANQGSEATYESGFVIDKFPISRPNLTFSTLTVSNMSPEDSSIYLCSVEAGKGYTFGSGTRLTVV.

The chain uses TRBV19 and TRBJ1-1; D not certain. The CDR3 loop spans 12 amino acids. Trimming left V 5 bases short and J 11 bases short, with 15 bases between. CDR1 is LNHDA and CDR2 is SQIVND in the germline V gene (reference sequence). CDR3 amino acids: CASSLRSGHAFF. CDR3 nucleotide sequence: TGTGCCAGTAGTCTTCGATCAGGCCACGCTTTCTTT. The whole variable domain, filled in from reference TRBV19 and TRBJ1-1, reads DGGITQSPKYLFRKEGQNVTLSCEQNLNHDAMYWYRQDPGQGLRLIYYSQIVNDFQKGDIAEGYSVSREKKESFPLTVTSAQKNPTAFYLCASSLRSGHAFFGQGTRLTVV.

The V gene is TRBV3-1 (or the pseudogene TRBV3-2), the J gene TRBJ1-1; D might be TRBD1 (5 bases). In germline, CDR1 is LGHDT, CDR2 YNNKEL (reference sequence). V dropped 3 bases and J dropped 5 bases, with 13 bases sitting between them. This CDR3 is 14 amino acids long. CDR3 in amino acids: CASSHGGGDTEAFF. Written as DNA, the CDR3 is TGTGCCAGCAGCCACGGGGGGGGTGATACTGAAGCTTTCTTT.

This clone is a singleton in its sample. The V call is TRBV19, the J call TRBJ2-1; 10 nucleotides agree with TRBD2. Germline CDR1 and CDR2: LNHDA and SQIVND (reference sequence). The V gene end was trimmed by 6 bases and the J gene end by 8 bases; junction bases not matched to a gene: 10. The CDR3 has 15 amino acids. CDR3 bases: TGTGCCAGTAGCGCCGGACAGGGACTAGCGTATGAGCAGTTCTTC. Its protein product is CASSAGQGLAYEQFF.

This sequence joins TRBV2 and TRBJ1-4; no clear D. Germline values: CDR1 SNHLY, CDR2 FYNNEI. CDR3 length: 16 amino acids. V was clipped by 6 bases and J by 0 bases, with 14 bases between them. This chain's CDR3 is CASRLQSGTTNEKLFF. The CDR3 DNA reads TGTGCCAGCAGACTACAGTCGGGGACAACTAATGAAAAACTGTTTTTT.

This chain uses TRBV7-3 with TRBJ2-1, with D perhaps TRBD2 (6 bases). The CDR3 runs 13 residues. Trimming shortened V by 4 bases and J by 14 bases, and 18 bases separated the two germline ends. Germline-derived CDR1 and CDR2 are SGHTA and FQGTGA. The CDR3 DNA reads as TGTGCCAGCAGCTCCGCGGGACTGCAGCGGAAGTTCTTC. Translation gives CASSSAGLQRKFF.

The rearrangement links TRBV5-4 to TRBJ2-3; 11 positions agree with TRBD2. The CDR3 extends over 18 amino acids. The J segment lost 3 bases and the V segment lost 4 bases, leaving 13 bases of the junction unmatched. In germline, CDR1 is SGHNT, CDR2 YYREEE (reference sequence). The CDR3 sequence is CASSDGASGGSWTDTQYF. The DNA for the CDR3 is TGTGCCAGCAGCGACGGGGCTAGCGGGGGGTCCTGGACAGATACGCAGTATTTT.

Written as DNA, the CDR3 is TGTGCCAGCAGCCAAGTCGAAAGGGGTGCCGGGGAGCTGTTTTTT. Protein sequence: CASSQVERGAGELFF. The chain is built from TRBV4-2 and TRBJ2-2; D is possibly TRBD1 (5 bases). V lost 1 base, J lost 6 bases, and 12 bases lay in between. There are 15 residues in the CDR3. Germline V gene sequence: CDR1 LGHNA, CDR2 YNFKEQ.

CDR3 sequence: CASSLWDNSPLHF. The DNA of the CDR3 is TGTGCCAGCAGTTTGTGGGATAATTCACCCCTCCACTTT. This chain connects TRBV6-5 to TRBJ1-6; D gene ambiguous. Per germline, CDR1 MNHEY and CDR2 SVGAGI. Trimming cost V 4 bases and J 5 bases, with 6 bases left between them. This CDR3 spans 13 amino acids.

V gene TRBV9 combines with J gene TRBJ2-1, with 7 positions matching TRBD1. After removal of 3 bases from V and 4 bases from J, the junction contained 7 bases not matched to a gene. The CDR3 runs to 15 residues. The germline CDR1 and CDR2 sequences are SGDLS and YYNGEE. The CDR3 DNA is TGTGCCAGCAGCGCGAGGGGGACAGATTACAATGAGCAGTTCTTC. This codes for CASSARGTDYNEQFF.

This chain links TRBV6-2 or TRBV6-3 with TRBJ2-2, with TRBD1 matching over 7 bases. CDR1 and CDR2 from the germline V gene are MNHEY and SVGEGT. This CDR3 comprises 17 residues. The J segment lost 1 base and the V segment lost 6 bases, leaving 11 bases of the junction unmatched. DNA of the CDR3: TGTGCCAGCAGCCAGGGTCCACAGGGGAAGAACACCGGGGAGCTGTTTTTT. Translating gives CASSQGPQGKNTGELFF.

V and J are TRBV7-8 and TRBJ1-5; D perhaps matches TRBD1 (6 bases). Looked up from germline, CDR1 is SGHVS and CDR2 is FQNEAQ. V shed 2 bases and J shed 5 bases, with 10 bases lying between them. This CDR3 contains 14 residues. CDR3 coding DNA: TGTGCCAGCAGCTTAAGAGGGGGAGATCAGCCCCAGCATTTT. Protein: CASSLRGGDQPQHF. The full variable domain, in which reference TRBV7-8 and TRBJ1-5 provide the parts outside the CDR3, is GAGVSQSPRYKVAKRGQDVALRCDPISGHVSLFWYQQALGQGPEFLTYFQNEAQLDKSGLPSDRFFAERPEGSVSTLKIQRTQQEDSAVYLCASSLRGGDQPQHFGDGTRLSIL.

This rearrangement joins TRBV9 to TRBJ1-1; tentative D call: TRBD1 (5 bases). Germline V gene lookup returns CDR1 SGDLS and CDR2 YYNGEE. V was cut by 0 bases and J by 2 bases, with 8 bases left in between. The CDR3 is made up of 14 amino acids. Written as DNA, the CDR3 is TGTGCCAGCAGCGTAGTAGGACAAAACACTGAAGCTTTCTTT. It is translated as CASSVVGQNTEAFF.

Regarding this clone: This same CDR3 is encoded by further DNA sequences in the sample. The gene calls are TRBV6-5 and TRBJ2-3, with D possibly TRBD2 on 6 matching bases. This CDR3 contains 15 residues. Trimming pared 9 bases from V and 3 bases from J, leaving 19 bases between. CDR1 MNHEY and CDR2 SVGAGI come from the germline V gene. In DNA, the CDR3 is TGTGCCAGTTTACCCGGGACTGCGAATACAGATACGCAGTATTTT. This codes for CASLPGTANTDTQYF.

Here the CDR3 reads CASSYRSGGAYEQYF. CDR3 nucleotides: TGCGCCAGCAGCTATCGTAGCGGGGGAGCCTACGAGCAGTACTTC. The chain employs TRBV5-1 and TRBJ2-7, with TRBD2 matching 9 bases. V lost 3 bases and J lost 2; bases outside the gene matches: 6. Germline V gene data show CDR1 as SGHRS and CDR2 as YFSETQ. The length of the CDR3 is 15 residues.

The CDR3 loop reads CASSLSSAQYF. CDR3 nucleotide sequence: TGTGCCAGCAGCCTGAGTTCGGCGCAGTATTTT. The rearrangement joins TRBV7-2 to TRBJ2-3; D gene unclear. Trimming removed 5 bases from V and 10 bases from J, with 10 bases in between. Germline CDR1 is SGHTA and CDR2 is FQGNSA. The CDR3 runs to 11 residues. Based on the CDR3 plus reference TRBV7-2 and TRBJ2-3, the full variable domain is GAGVSQSPSNKVTEKGKDVELRCDPISGHTALYWYRQSLGQGLEFLIYFQGNSAPDKSGLPSDRFSAERTGGSVSTLTIQRTQQEDSAVYLCASSLSSAQYFGPGTRLTVL.

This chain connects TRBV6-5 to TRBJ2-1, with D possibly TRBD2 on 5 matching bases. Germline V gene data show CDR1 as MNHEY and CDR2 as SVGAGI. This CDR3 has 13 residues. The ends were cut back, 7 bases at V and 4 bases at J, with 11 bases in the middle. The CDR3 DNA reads TGTGCCAGCACCCAAGCGGAGTACAATGAGCAGTTCTTC. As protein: CASTQAEYNEQFF.

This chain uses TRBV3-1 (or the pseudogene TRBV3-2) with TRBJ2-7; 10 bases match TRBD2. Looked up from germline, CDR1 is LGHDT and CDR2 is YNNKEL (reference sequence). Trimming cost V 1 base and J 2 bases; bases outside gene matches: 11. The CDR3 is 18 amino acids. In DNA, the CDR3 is TGTGCCAGCAGCCAAGTCGAAAACCTAGCGGGGGACCCCTACGAGCAGTACTTC. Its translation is CASSQVENLAGDPYEQYF.

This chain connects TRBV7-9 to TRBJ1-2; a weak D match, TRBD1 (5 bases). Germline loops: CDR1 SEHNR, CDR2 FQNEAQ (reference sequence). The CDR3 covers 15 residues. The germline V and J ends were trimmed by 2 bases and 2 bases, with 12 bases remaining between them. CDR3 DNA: TGTGCCAGCAGCTTACGTGACAGCCCCAACTATGGCTACACCTTC. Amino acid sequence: CASSLRDSPNYGYTF. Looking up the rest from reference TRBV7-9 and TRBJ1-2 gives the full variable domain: DTGVSQNPRHKITKRGQNVTFRCDPISEHNRLYWYRQTLGQGPEFLTYFQNEAQLEKSRLLSDRFSAERPKGSFSTLEIQRTEQGDSAMYLCASSLRDSPNYGYTFGSGTRLTVV.

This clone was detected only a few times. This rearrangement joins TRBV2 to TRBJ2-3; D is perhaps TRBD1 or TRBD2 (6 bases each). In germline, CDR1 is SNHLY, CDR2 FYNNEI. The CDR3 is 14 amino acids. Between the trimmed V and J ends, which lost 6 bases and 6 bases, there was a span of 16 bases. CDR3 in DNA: TGTGCCAGCAGGGATACCCGGGGGCTGGATACGCAGTATTTT. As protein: CASRDTRGLDTQYF.

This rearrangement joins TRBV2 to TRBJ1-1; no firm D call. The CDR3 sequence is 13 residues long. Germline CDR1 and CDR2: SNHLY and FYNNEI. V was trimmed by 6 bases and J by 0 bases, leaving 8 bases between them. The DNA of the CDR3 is TGTGCCAGCAGGGTATTAATGAACACTGAAGCTTTCTTT. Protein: CASRVLMNTEAFF.